A single sample gave rise to the 10 T cell receptor beta chains below, sequenced in a study of shared clonotypes between healthy human individuals. Cells designated naive CD8 were CD45RO-negative and were positively selected for CCR7, with terminally differentiated effector memory CD45RA+ cells excluded. Libraries were prepared by immunoSEQ multiplex PCR; TCRdb keeps only in-frame clonotypes and omits some of them. In the table there are about 1,900,000 clones, about 95% of which are singletons. Sequenced input: naive CD8+ T cells sorted from blood. These receptors were collected from a man aged 18-30 years in good health.

The rearrangement links TRBV27 to TRBJ2-7, with TRBD2 matching over 15 bases. Germline V gene sequence: CDR1 MNHEY, CDR2 SMNVEV (reference sequence). J gave up 0 bases and V 5 bases, and 11 bases lay outside the gene matches. This CDR3 spans 19 amino acids. Here the CDR3 reads CASSPASPGLAGGSYEQYF. DNA for the CDR3: TGTGCCAGCAGTCCAGCCTCTCCGGGACTAGCGGGGGGCTCCTACGAGCAGTACTTC.

V gene TRBV28 combines with J gene TRBJ1-6; D not certain. Germline V gene lookup returns CDR1 MDHEN and CDR2 SYDVKM. V lost 7 bases and J 11 bases, leaving 21 bases between the germline ends. There are 15 residues in the CDR3. This chain's CDR3 is CASTLGLAGGPPLHF. The CDR3 bases are TGTGCCAGCACCTTGGGTTTAGCCGGTGGTCCACCCCTCCACTTT.

This chain connects TRBV6-1 to TRBJ2-7, with 10 bases identical to TRBD1. The CDR3 spans 13 residues. Germline CDR1 is MNHNS and CDR2 is SASEGT. J was trimmed by 3 bases and V by 8 bases; bases with no gene match: 4. The CDR3 sequence is CASEDRGYYEQYF. CDR3 coding DNA: TGTGCCAGCGAGGACAGGGGGTACTACGAGCAGTACTTC.

The J gene is TRBJ1-2, the V gene TRBV11-2; D unresolved. The CDR3 spans 16 residues. V lost 2 bases, J lost 2 bases, and 15 bases lay in between. CDR1 and CDR2 (germline): SGHAT, FQNNGV. The CDR3: CASSLWLGSGNYGYTF. As DNA, the CDR3 is TGTGCCAGCAGCTTATGGCTTGGTTCCGGGAACTATGGCTACACCTTC. The whole variable domain, filled in from reference TRBV11-2 and TRBJ1-2, reads EAGVAQSPRYKIIEKRQSVAFWCNPISGHATLYWYQQILGQGPKLLIQFQNNGVVDDSQLPKDRFSAERLKGVDSTLKIQPAKLEDSAVYLCASSLWLGSGNYGYTFGSGTRLTVV.

This chain uses TRBV9 with TRBJ2-3, with 15 bases lining up with TRBD2. The CDR3 covers 16 residues. V dropped 3 bases and J dropped 4; count of bases not matched to a gene: 3. Per the germline V gene, CDR1 is SGDLS and CDR2 is YYNGEE. The chain's CDR3 is CASSGTSGGASDTQYF. In DNA form, the CDR3 reads TGTGCCAGCAGCGGGACTAGCGGGGGGGCCTCAGATACGCAGTATTTT.

This chain links TRBV9 with TRBJ2-5, with 11 bases fitting TRBD2. V dropped 3 bases and J dropped 6; count of bases not matched to a gene: 7. The CDR3 spans 15 residues. Germline V gene data show CDR1 as SGDLS and CDR2 as YYNGEE. CDR3 amino acids: CASSDSTSGRKTQYF. The CDR3, as DNA: TGTGCCAGCAGCGATTCCACTAGCGGGAGAAAGACCCAGTACTTC.

V is TRBV5-6 and J is TRBJ1-5, with TRBD1 matching 7 bases. Trimming at V came to 0 bases and at J to 7 bases, leaving 10 bases not matched to a gene. The V gene's germline CDR1 is SGHDT and CDR2 YYEEEE. This CDR3 contains 16 residues. The CDR3 DNA is TGTGCCAGCAGCTTGGCCCTTAGAGGGGGCGGGCAGCCCCAGCATTTT. It translates to CASSLALRGGGQPQHF.

The genes are TRBV4-1 and TRBJ2-7; weak D call: TRBD1 (6 bases). The germline V gene has CDR1 MGHRA and CDR2 YSYEKL. The CDR3 spans 17 residues. The germline V and J ends were trimmed by 5 bases and 0 bases, with 20 bases remaining between them. The CDR3 sequence: CASSLLQGFKSSYEQYF. The CDR3 bases are TGCGCCAGCAGCTTACTGCAGGGGTTCAAGAGCTCCTACGAGCAGTACTTC.

This clone was recorded only once. CDR3 residues: CAGDWTDTQYF. The CDR3 DNA is TGTGCCGGGGACTGGACAGATACGCAGTATTTT. V usage is TRBV30 and J usage is TRBJ2-3, with TRBD2 as a possible D gene (6 bases). Deletions cut 8 bases from V and 3 bases from J, with 9 bases between. Looked up from germline, CDR1 is GTSNPN and CDR2 is SVGIG (reference sequence). The CDR3 has 11 residues.

The gene calls are TRBV19 and TRBJ2-7, with no clear D. This CDR3 is 14 amino acids long. Germline assignment: CDR1 LNHDA and CDR2 SQIVND (reference sequence). The V end was cut by 5 bases, the J end by 3 bases, with 14 bases between. CDR3 nucleotide sequence: TGTGCCAGTAGTCCCGACCCTATACGCTACGAGCAGTACTTC. Translation: CASSPDPIRYEQYF.